This passage covers 2 T cell receptor beta chains from one sample sequenced in a study of T cell changes during pregnancy in multiple sclerosis (dated by TCRdb to between 2018 and 2021). The receptor library was made with the immunoSEQ multiplex PCR assay. TCRdb's version of the immuneACCESS table is confined to in-frame rearrangements and falls short of the full clone set. An unresolved V gene accounts for under half of the shortfall where checked; the remainder is of unknown origin. This sample is represented by about 17,000 clones; more than 70% of them were singletons. The top ten hold 15% to 20% of the sample. The material was CD8+ T cells from peripheral blood mononuclear cells, obtained in the third trimester of pregnancy. Every receptor here comes from a female donor in good health, enrolled as a control in a pregnancy study.

The chain joins TRBV6-1 to TRBJ1-1, with D possibly TRBD1 on 6 matching bases. CDR3 length: 17 residues. Germline V gene sequence: CDR1 MNHNS, CDR2 SASEGT. The V and J ends lost 4 bases and 2 bases respectively, with 20 bases between them. CDR3 amino acids: CASSATGPGVGNTEAFF. The CDR3 DNA follows: TGTGCCAGCAGTGCAACAGGGCCCGGAGTAGGTAACACTGAAGCTTTCTTT.

CDR3 sequence: CASSHTVVVDSIYEQYF. DNA of the CDR3: TGTGCCAGCAGCCACACCGTTGTGGTGGACAGCATCTACGAGCAGTACTTC. The chain has TRBV5-6 and TRBJ2-7; a weak D match, TRBD1 (6 bases). The CDR3 runs to 17 residues. Per germline, CDR1 SGHDT and CDR2 YYEEEE. Between the trimmed V and J ends, which lost 4 bases and 3 bases, there was a span of 23 bases.